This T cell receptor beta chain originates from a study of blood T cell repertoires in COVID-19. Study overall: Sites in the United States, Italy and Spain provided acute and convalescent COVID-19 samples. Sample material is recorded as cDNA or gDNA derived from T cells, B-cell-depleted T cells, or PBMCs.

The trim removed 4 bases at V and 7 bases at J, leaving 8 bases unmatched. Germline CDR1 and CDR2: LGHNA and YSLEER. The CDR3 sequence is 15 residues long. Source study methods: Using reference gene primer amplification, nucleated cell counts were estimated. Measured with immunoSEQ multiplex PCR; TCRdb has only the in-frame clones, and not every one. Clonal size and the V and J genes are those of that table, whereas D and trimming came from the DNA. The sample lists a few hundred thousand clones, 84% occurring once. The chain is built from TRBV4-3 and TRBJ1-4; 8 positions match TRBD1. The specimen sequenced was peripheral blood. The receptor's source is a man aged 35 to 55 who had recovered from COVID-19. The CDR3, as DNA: TGCGCCAGCAGCCCCGAGGGACAGGTTGGTGAAAAACTGTTTTTT. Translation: CASSPEGQVGEKLFF.